This T cell receptor (beta chain) was captured in a study of blood T cells in healthy people across ages. Study observations and caveats: The unsorted PBMCs prevented any conclusive comparison of naive versus antigen-experienced cells.

The authors ran a second PCR of about 6 to 11 cycles using a sample-barcoded 5' primer and a J-beta primer mix. TCRdb called the 5' RACE reads again in MiXCR, with one record for every CDR3 protein. The repertoire holds about 1.8 million distinct CDR3 sequences, with 49% as singletons. As concerns this clonotype: The antigen is unknown.

Sequenced material: blood. The sequence derives from a woman in her thirties or forties in good health.

The CDR3 coding sequence is TGTGCCAGCAGCTTAGCGGGGACAGGGGGCAGATTTGGCTACACCTTC. Protein: CASSLAGTGGRFGYTF. The V gene is TRBV7-9, the J gene TRBJ1-2, with 12 bases that match TRBD1. Germline V gives CDR1 SEHNR, CDR2 FQNEAQ (reference sequence). J was trimmed by 7 bases and V by 0 bases; bases with no gene match: 6. The CDR3 runs to 16 residues. Variable domain in full (rest from reference TRBV7-9 and TRBJ1-2): DTGVSQNPRHKITKRGQNVTFRCDPISEHNRLYWYRQTLGQGPEFLTYFQNEAQLEKSRLLSDRFSAERPKGSFSTLEIQRTEQGDSAMYLCASSLAGTGGRFGYTFGSGTRLTVV.